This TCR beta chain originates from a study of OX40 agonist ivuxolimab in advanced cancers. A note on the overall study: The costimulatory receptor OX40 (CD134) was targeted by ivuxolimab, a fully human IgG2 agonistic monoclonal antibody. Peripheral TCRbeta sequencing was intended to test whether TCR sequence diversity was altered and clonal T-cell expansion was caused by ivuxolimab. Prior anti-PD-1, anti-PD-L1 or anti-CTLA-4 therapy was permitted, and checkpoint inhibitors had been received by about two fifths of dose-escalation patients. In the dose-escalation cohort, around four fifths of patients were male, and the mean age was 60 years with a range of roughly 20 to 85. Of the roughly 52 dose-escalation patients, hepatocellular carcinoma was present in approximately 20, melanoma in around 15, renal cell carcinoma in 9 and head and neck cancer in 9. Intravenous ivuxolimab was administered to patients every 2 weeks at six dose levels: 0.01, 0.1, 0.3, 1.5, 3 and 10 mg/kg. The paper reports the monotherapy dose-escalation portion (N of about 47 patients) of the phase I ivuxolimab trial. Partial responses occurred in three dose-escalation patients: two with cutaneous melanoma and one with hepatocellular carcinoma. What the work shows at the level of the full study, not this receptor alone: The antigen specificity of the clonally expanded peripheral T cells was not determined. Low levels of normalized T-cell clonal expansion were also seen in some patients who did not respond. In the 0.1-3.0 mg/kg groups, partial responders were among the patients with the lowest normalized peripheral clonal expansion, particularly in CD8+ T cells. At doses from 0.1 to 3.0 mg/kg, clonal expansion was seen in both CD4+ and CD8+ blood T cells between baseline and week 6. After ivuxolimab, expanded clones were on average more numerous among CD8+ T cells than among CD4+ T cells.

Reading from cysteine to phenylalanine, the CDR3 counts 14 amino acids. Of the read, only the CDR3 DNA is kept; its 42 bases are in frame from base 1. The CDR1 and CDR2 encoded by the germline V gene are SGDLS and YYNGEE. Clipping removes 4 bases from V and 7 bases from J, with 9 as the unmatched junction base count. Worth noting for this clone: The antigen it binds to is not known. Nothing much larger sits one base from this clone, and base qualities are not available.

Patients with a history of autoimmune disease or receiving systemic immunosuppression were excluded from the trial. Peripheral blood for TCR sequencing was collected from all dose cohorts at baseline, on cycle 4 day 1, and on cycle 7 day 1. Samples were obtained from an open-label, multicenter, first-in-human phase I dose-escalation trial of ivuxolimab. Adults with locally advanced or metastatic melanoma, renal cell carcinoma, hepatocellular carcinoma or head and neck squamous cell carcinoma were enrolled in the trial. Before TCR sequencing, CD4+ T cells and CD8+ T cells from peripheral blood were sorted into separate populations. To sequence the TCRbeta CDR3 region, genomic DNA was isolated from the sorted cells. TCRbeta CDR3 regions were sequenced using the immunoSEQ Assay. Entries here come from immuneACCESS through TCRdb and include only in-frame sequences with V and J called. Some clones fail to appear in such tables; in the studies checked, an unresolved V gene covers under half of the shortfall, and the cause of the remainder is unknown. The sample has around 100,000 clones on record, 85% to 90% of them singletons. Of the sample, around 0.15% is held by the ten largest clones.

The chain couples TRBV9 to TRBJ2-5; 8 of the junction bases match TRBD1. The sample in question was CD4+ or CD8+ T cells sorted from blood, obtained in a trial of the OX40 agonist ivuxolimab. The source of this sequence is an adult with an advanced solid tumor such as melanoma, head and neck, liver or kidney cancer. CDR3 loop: CASSTRGTGGTQYF. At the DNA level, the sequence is TGTGCCAGCAGCACACGAGGGACAGGAGGGACCCAGTACTTC.